What follows describes a single TCR beta chain. This clone showed up just once. Its antigen has not been determined. Base qualities are not recorded, but no much larger clone differs from it by a single base. The data stem from a study of blood T cell repertoires in COVID-19 (dated by TCRdb to about 2020). Looking at the study overall: Collaborator samples came from the United States, Italy and Spain and covered acute and convalescent phases of COVID-19. Where HLA class I and class II types were available, the types were taken from metadata supplied by the sample provider, not from assay-based typing. The samples were drawn from the first 160 participants of the ongoing ImmuneRACE study and from 950 to 1,500 subjects provided by 6 global collaborators. The prospective study material was composed of cDNA or gDNA derived from T cells, B-cell-depleted T cells, or PBMCs. The repertoires were released in a freely available public database intended as a resource for research on the immune response to SARS-CoV-2. Deeply sampled blood TCRbeta repertoires from subjects exposed to, actively infected with, or recovered from COVID-19 were included in the dataset. Sample metadata almost always included a de-identified subject ID, COVID-19 status, age in years and sex. Findings and caveats that apply to the study as a whole: Clinical and demographic metadata were provided uncurated, with the amount varying by source and participant.

Each collaborating institution followed its own protocols to collect whole blood in K2EDTA tubes. Collaborator samples were shipped for TCRbeta analysis as frozen whole blood, isolated PBMCs, or DNA extracted from either sample type. The V end loses 3 bases and the J end loses 4 bases, and a stretch of 7 bases separates them. From its cysteine to its phenylalanine, the CDR3 spans 13 amino acids. The DNA shown is the 39-base CDR3, in frame from base 1. The immunoSEQ Assay, a bias-controlled multiplex PCR, was used to amplify TCRbeta CDR3 regions from genomic DNA. Turning to the authors' computational methods: The number of nucleated cells in each sample was estimated from the amplification of reference gene primers within the assay. To quantify the absolute abundance of each unique TCRbeta CDR3 rearrangement, sequence reads were collapsed and filtered. For each sample, productive Simpson clonality was calculated by taking the square root of Simpson's diversity index across productive rearrangements. This is the immuneACCESS table as TCRdb keeps it, with only in-frame sequences that have V and J called. A part of the clones is gone; compared with another copy, unresolved V genes explain less than half, and the rest is unexplained. D and trimming were read from the DNA, whereas the V and J calls and clone size are those reported in that table. In this sample the table shows over 200,000 clones, 65% to 85% of which occur a single time. The ten largest clones add up to 5.7% of the sample.

The source of this sequence is a man older than 75 with acute or convalescent COVID-19. The specimen sequenced was peripheral blood. This sequence uses TRBV12-3 or TRBV12-4 and TRBJ1-3; the D gene cannot be resolved reliably. The nucleotides are TGTGCCAGCAGTTTTCTCGAGGGAAACACCATATATTTT. Its amino acids are CASSFLEGNTIYF.